This entry features one T cell receptor (beta chain) sequence. These data come from a study of blood T cell repertoires in COVID-19. Looking at the study overall: Material from acute and convalescent COVID-19 was sourced from the United States, Italy and Spain. The cDNA or gDNA used as material had been derived from T cells, B-cell-depleted T cells, or PBMCs.

Sequencing was performed with immunoSEQ multiplex PCR; in TCRdb, only in-frame clones are kept and a portion is missing. The repertoire has approximately 180,000 clones, roughly 84% of them found once; the top ten carry about 20%. The clonotype was recovered from a person between 70 and 80 years old with COVID-19, enrolled during active disease. The sample was peripheral blood.

The CDR3 is CASSWKGQISSPLHF. The CDR3 DNA reads as TGTGCCAGCAGTTGGAAGGGACAGATAAGTTCACCCCTCCACTTT. This rearrangement joins TRBV7-2 to TRBJ1-6; 7 nucleotides match TRBD1. The CDR3 extends over 15 amino acids. The V gene's germline CDR1 is SGHTA and CDR2 FQGNSA. V lost 6 bases, J lost 9 bases, and 11 bases stayed unmatched.